This entry lists 10 T cell receptor beta chains sequenced from one sample in a study of cytomegalovirus exposure and HLA in healthy donors. Profiling relied on immunoSEQ multiplex PCR, and the TCRdb table lists in-frame clones only, not all of them. This sample has about 62,000 clones, with around 93% found just once. The sequencing sample was made of PBMCs. The receptors were sampled from a young woman in good health and CMV-seropositive.

V is TRBV5-1 and J is TRBJ2-7; 7 bases are shared with TRBD1. This CDR3 has 15 residues. Germline assignment: CDR1 SGHRS and CDR2 YFSETQ. The trim removed 5 bases at V and 1 base at J, leaving 9 bases unmatched. This CDR3 is CASRPGAGGSYEQYF. The CDR3 DNA follows: TGCGCCAGCAGGCCAGGGGCAGGGGGTTCCTACGAGCAGTACTTC.

The V gene is TRBV27, the J gene TRBJ1-6; possibly TRBD1 for D (6 bases). Germline-derived CDR1 and CDR2 are MNHEY and SMNVEV (reference sequence). CDR3 length equals 14 residues. V shed 6 bases and J shed 9 bases, with 15 bases lying between them. The CDR3 loop is CASRIQGRSSPLHF. The CDR3 DNA reads as TGTGCCAGCAGAATACAGGGACGGAGTTCACCCCTCCACTTT.

The rearrangement uses TRBV15 and TRBJ2-3; D might be TRBD2 (6 bases). Germline assignment: CDR1 LNHNV and CDR2 YYDKDF (reference sequence). Trimming pared 0 bases from V and 1 base from J, leaving 11 bases between. The CDR3 runs to 16 residues. CDR3 in amino acids: CATSREWRGGTDTQYF. The CDR3 DNA reads as TGTGCCACCAGCAGAGAATGGCGGGGCGGCACAGATACGCAGTATTTT.

The V call is TRBV19, the J call TRBJ1-2, with D hard to call. Trimming left V 1 base short and J 5 bases short, with 11 bases between. Germline assignment: CDR1 LNHDA and CDR2 SQIVND (reference sequence). This CDR3 is 14 amino acids long. The CDR3 region is CASSIGPDNYGYTF. In DNA form, the CDR3 reads TGTGCCAGTAGTATAGGACCAGACAATTATGGCTACACCTTC.

V usage is TRBV6-1 and J usage is TRBJ2-2; D remains unclear. From germline, CDR1 is MNHNS and CDR2 SASEGT. The CDR3 sequence is 15 residues long. Trimming removed 5 bases at V and 3 bases at J, with 13 bases between. CDR3 amino acids: CASSSFSRDTGELFF. The CDR3 nucleotides read TGTGCCAGCAGTAGTTTCAGTCGGGACACCGGGGAGCTGTTTTTT.

This chain uses TRBV5-4 with TRBJ2-6; D remains ambiguous. The CDR3 has 16 residues. V was clipped by 5 bases and J by 0 bases, with 12 bases between them. The germline V gene has CDR1 SGHNT and CDR2 YYREEE (reference sequence). The CDR3 loop is CASSLRAGSGANVLTF. Here the CDR3 DNA reads TGTGCCAGCAGTTTGAGAGCTGGCTCTGGGGCCAACGTCCTGACTTTC.

CDR3 protein: CASSGSATGGNTIYF. As DNA, the CDR3 is TGTGCCAGCTCAGGGAGCGCGACGGGAGGAAACACCATATATTTT. The chain links TRBV18 to TRBJ1-3; D unclear. The V and J ends lost 5 bases and 4 bases respectively, with 15 bases between them. There are 15 residues in the CDR3. The V gene's germline CDR1 is KGHSH and CDR2 LQKENI.

The chain recombines TRBV5-8 with TRBJ2-7, with 7 bases identical to TRBD1. The V gene end was trimmed by 4 bases and the J gene end by 7 bases; junction bases not matched to a gene: 2. The CDR3 runs 11 residues. Germline V gene data show CDR1 as SGHTS and CDR2 as YDEGEE. This CDR3 reads CASSTDREQYF. CDR3 in DNA: TGTGCCAGCAGCACGGACAGGGAGCAGTACTTC.

This clone was recorded only once. V usage is TRBV7-3 and J usage is TRBJ2-1; the match to TRBD2 covers 8 bases. V lost 5 bases to trimming and J lost 2 bases; unmatched junction nucleotides: 5. The CDR3 loop spans 15 amino acids. Per germline, CDR1 SGHTA and CDR2 FQGTGA. CDR3 nucleotide sequence: TGTGCCAGCAGCCTTTTCGGGGGGGCCTACAATGAGCAGTTCTTC. Encoded protein: CASSLFGGAYNEQFF.

J is TRBJ1-1 and V is TRBV2; 8 bases agree with TRBD1. CDR3 length: 14 residues. V dropped 3 bases and J dropped 0; count of bases not matched to a gene: 0. Germline CDR1 SNHLY, CDR2 FYNNEI. The CDR3 loop reads CASSEDRVNTEAFF. In nucleotides, the CDR3 is TGTGCCAGCAGTGAGGACAGGGTGAACACTGAAGCTTTCTTT.